Each of the 27 T cell receptor beta chains below was sequenced from the same sample in a study of shared clonotypes between healthy human individuals. TCRdb's copy holds only in-frame clones and misses some; the assay was immunoSEQ multiplex PCR. The table shows roughly 2,000,000 clones, with about 94% occurring only once. Positively selected for CCR7, the CD45RO-negative cells used as naive CD8 cells excluded terminally differentiated effector memory CD45RA+ cells. Sequencing was carried out using naive CD8+ T cells sorted from blood. The source is a man between 18 and 29 years old in good health.

The chain joins TRBV5-6 to TRBJ2-7; 8 nucleotides line up with TRBD2. This CDR3 has 15 amino acids. CDR1 is SGHDT, CDR2 YYEEEE, per germline. Trimming removed 4 bases from V and 2 bases from J; junction bases left unmatched: 8. Here the CDR3 DNA reads TGTGCCAGCAGCACCGACCTAGCGGGCCCCTACGAGCAGTACTTC. It encodes CASSTDLAGPYEQYF.

The chain is built from TRBV2 and TRBJ2-7; TRBD2 might be the D (6 bases). Germline CDR1 and CDR2: SNHLY and FYNNEI. The CDR3 is 15 amino acids. V was cut by 0 bases and J by 2 bases, with 11 bases left in between. Written as DNA, the CDR3 is TGTGCCAGCAGTGAAGCAGCGGGCCTTACCTACGAGCAGTACTTC. Translated: CASSEAAGLTYEQYF.

The V and J genes are TRBV28 and TRBJ2-7; 8 bases fit TRBD1. J gave up 1 base and V 5 bases, and 7 bases lay outside the gene matches. The CDR3 has 15 residues. Germline V gives CDR1 MDHEN, CDR2 SYDVKM. CDR3 amino acids: CASSRTGRESYEQYF. DNA for the CDR3: TGTGCCAGCAGTCGGACAGGGAGAGAGTCCTACGAGCAGTACTTC.

V gene TRBV4-1 combines with J gene TRBJ2-7; no firm D call. Trimming stripped 0 bases from V and 1 base from J, with 7 bases between. The CDR3 totals 14 residues. Germline CDR1 and CDR2: MGHRA and YSYEKL. DNA of the CDR3: TGCGCCAGCAGCCAAGAGTCCAGGTCCTACGAGCAGTACTTC. It encodes CASSQESRSYEQYF.

J is TRBJ1-2 and V is TRBV6-5, with 10 bases matching TRBD1. CDR3 length equals 14 residues. From germline, CDR1 is MNHEY and CDR2 SVGAGI. The V and J ends lost 7 bases and 2 bases, in that order; junction bases with no gene match: 4. CDR3: CASKLGQGNYGYTF. The CDR3 DNA is TGTGCCAGCAAACTGGGACAGGGGAACTATGGCTACACCTTC.

This chain uses TRBV19 with TRBJ2-1; 9 positions agree with TRBD2. J lost 4 bases, V lost 1 base, and 5 bases had no gene match. Per germline, CDR1 LNHDA and CDR2 SQIVND (reference sequence). This CDR3 has 16 amino acids. The CDR3 reads CASSIVLAGPYNEQFF. The CDR3 DNA follows: TGTGCCAGTAGTATAGTTCTAGCGGGGCCTTACAATGAGCAGTTCTTC.

The chain recombines TRBV30 with TRBJ1-2; 8 bases are a match to TRBD1. Germline loops: CDR1 GTSNPN, CDR2 SVGIG (reference sequence). CDR3 length equals 13 residues. V gave up 7 bases and J gave up 5 bases; unmatched junction bases: 9. The CDR3 DNA reads TGTGCCTACTTTCAGGGGGCCCGTTATGGCTACACCTTC. Protein sequence: CAYFQGARYGYTF.

The chain joins TRBV9 to TRBJ2-7; D remains ambiguous. Trimming stripped 4 bases from V and 1 base from J, with 9 bases between. The CDR3 runs to 13 residues. Looked up from germline, CDR1 is SGDLS and CDR2 is YYNGEE. The CDR3 sequence is CASSLDVSYEQYF. The CDR3 DNA reads TGTGCCAGCAGCCTCGATGTGTCCTACGAGCAGTACTTC.

This chain uses TRBV5-6 with TRBJ2-5; 8 bases map to TRBD1. Germline V gives CDR1 SGHDT, CDR2 YYEEEE. J gave up 1 base and V 5 bases, and 7 bases lay outside the gene matches. CDR3 size: 15 residues. CDR3 region: CASSTGTGIQETQYF. DNA of the CDR3: TGTGCCAGCAGTACCGGGACAGGAATCCAAGAGACCCAGTACTTC.

J is TRBJ2-3 and V is TRBV5-6; 7 nucleotides line up with TRBD1. This CDR3 is built from 15 residues. V lost 3 bases and J lost 1; bases outside the gene matches: 5. Germline CDR1 is SGHDT and CDR2 is YYEEEE. The CDR3 bases are TGTGCCAGCAGCTCGACAGGGTCTGGCACAGATACGCAGTATTTT. Translated: CASSSTGSGTDTQYF.

The CDR3 region has the DNA TGTGCCAGCAGCTTAGAAGGGACAGTCCATGGCTACACCTTC. Residues: CASSLEGTVHGYTF. This sequence joins TRBV5-8 and TRBJ1-2; 7 positions match TRBD1. Trimming took 2 bases from V and 6 from J; bases not matched to a gene: 7. The CDR3 contains 14 residues. Germline lookup yields CDR1 SGHTS and CDR2 YDEGEE.

The chain uses TRBV6-1 and TRBJ2-5; D not certain. Trimming took 6 bases from V and 1 from J, leaving 6 bases between them. This CDR3 is 12 amino acids long. The germline CDR1 and CDR2 sequences are MNHNS and SASEGT. The CDR3 spells CASRFIQETQYF. In nucleotides, the CDR3 is TGTGCCAGCAGGTTCATCCAAGAGACCCAGTACTTC.

The chain combines TRBV28 with TRBJ2-7; D ambiguous. The CDR3 is 14 amino acids. The V gene lost 5 bases and the J gene lost 3 bases, with 14 bases spanning the gap. Germline CDR1 reads MDHEN; CDR2 reads SYDVKM. Here the CDR3 reads CASSPIPGSYEQYF. The CDR3 DNA sequence: TGTGCCAGCAGTCCGATCCCAGGAAGCTACGAGCAGTACTTC.

V is TRBV9 and J is TRBJ2-1; D gene unclear. V lost 0 bases, J lost 5 bases, and 9 bases lay in between. Germline V gene lookup returns CDR1 SGDLS and CDR2 YYNGEE. The CDR3 is made up of 14 amino acids. The CDR3 is CASSVGWGDNEQFF. CDR3 DNA sequence: TGTGCCAGCAGCGTAGGGTGGGGTGACAATGAGCAGTTCTTC.

The chain has TRBV19 and TRBJ2-7; tentative D call: TRBD1 (6 bases). V lost 5 bases, J lost 4 bases, and 18 bases lay in between. The CDR3 contains 15 residues. In germline, CDR1 is LNHDA, CDR2 SQIVND (reference sequence). The DNA of the CDR3 is TGTGCCAGTAGTGTCTCCGAATGGGGGCGGTACGAGCAGTACTTC. This translates into CASSVSEWGRYEQYF.

This chain joins TRBV15 and TRBJ1-5, with D maybe TRBD1 (5 bases). The CDR3 length is 17 residues. Between the trimmed V and J ends, which lost 0 bases and 1 base, there was a span of 13 bases. Germline CDR1 and CDR2: LNHNV and YYDKDF (reference sequence). In DNA, the CDR3 is TGTGCCACCAGCAGAGAATTGGGCAGGGACAGCAATCAGCCCCAGCATTTT. Protein: CATSRELGRDSNQPQHF.

The CDR3 region has the DNA TGCGCCAGCAGCTACGGGGCGAACACTGAAGCTTTCTTT. Its protein is CASSYGANTEAFF. The genes are TRBV5-1 and TRBJ1-1; tentatively, D is TRBD1 (5 bases). The CDR3 length is 13 residues. V lost 3 bases and J lost 1, with 7 bases in between. Germline CDR1 is SGHRS and CDR2 is YFSETQ.

The chain couples TRBV11-2 to TRBJ2-7; tentative D call: TRBD1 (5 bases). The CDR3 is 14 residues long. Trimming shortened V by 7 bases and J by 2 bases, and 15 bases separated the two germline ends. CDR1 and CDR2 (germline): SGHAT, FQNNGV. DNA for the CDR3: TGTGCCAGCACCTACTGGCAGGGCACCTACGAGCAGTACTTC. Translated, it gives CASTYWQGTYEQYF.

The chain uses TRBV7-6 and TRBJ1-1; TRBD1 agrees at 7 bases. Trimming took 5 bases from V and 0 from J; bases not matched to a gene: 15. The CDR3 is 18 residues long. In germline, CDR1 is SGHVS, CDR2 FNYEAQ. The CDR3 sequence is CASSLIEYGTVMNTEAFF. CDR3 nucleotide sequence: TGTGCCAGCAGCCTTATTGAGTATGGGACAGTTATGAACACTGAAGCTTTCTTT.

The chain employs TRBV5-4 and TRBJ2-3; no definite D call. Germline CDR1 SGHNT, CDR2 YYREEE (reference sequence). With 5 bases removed from V and 1 base from J, the gap between germline ends came to 8 bases. This CDR3 contains 13 residues. The CDR3 here is CASRVEGTDTQYF. The CDR3, as DNA: TGTGCCAGCAGAGTAGAAGGCACAGATACGCAGTATTTT.

The chain couples TRBV7-9 to TRBJ2-3; 8 nucleotides line up with TRBD2. The CDR3 runs 15 residues. The V and J ends lost 8 bases and 2 bases, in that order; junction bases with no gene match: 9. CDR1 SEHNR and CDR2 FQNEAQ come from the germline V gene (reference sequence). The DNA for the CDR3 is TGTGCCAGCGACCCGTCGGGGGGGATCACAGATACGCAGTATTTT. Amino acid sequence: CASDPSGGITDTQYF.

The V and J genes are TRBV5-8 and TRBJ2-7; D remains ambiguous. V dropped 1 base and J dropped 3 bases, with 11 bases sitting between them. CDR1 is SGHTS, CDR2 YDEGEE, per germline. The CDR3 consists of 14 residues. The CDR3 nucleotides read TGTGCCAGCAGCTTGTTTTCCTCGTTCTACGAGCAGTACTTC. Residues: CASSLFSSFYEQYF. Full variable domain (rest looked up from reference TRBV5-8 and TRBJ2-7): EAGVTQSPTHLIKTRGQQATLRCSPISGHTSVYWYQQALGLGLQFLLWYDEGEERNRGNFPPRFSGRQFPNYSSELNVNALELEDSALYLCASSLFSSFYEQYFGPGTRLTVT.

The rearrangement joins TRBV9 to TRBJ2-1; TRBD2 agrees at 10 bases. The CDR3 spans 16 residues. J gave up 8 bases and V 4 bases, and 12 bases lay outside the gene matches. Germline assignment: CDR1 SGDLS and CDR2 YYNGEE. The CDR3 spells CASSPRGSGGADEQFF. The CDR3 coding sequence is TGTGCCAGCAGCCCTAGAGGGAGCGGGGGGGCCGATGAGCAGTTCTTC.

This sequence joins TRBV6-5 and TRBJ2-3; D call uncertain. The CDR3 totals 15 residues. Germline CDR1 MNHEY, CDR2 SVGAGI. The ends were cut back, 2 bases at V and 0 bases at J, with 9 bases in the middle. CDR3 sequence: CASSYGPRSTDTQYF. The DNA of the CDR3 is TGTGCCAGCAGTTACGGTCCGAGAAGCACAGATACGCAGTATTTT.

The chain is built from TRBV27 and TRBJ1-6; D call uncertain. Per germline, CDR1 MNHEY and CDR2 SMNVEV (reference sequence). Between the trimmed V and J ends, which lost 5 bases and 9 bases, there was a span of 20 bases. This CDR3 spans 16 amino acids. CDR3 sequence (DNA): TGTGCCAGCAGTCTCCTTGGGGAGGCAGAGGGTTCACCCCTCCACTTT. This codes for CASSLLGEAEGSPLHF.

The CDR3 bases are TGTGCCAGCAGCTTGGGCGGGCGGAACAATGAGCAGTTCTTC. Its translation is CASSLGGRNNEQFF. The chain has TRBV5-4 and TRBJ2-1; maybe TRBD2 (5 bases). The CDR3 extends over 14 amino acids. The germline CDR1 and CDR2 sequences are SGHNT and YYREEE (reference sequence). V lost 0 bases to trimming and J lost 5 bases, with 9 bases between them.

CDR3 DNA: TGTGCCAGCAGTGAATACGGGGGCGAGGGCACTGAAGCTTTCTTT. Amino acid sequence: CASSEYGGEGTEAFF. V gene TRBV6-1 combines with J gene TRBJ1-1; TRBD1 is a possible D gene (6 bases). V gave up 2 bases and J gave up 4 bases, with 14 bases separating them. Germline CDR1 is MNHNS and CDR2 is SASEGT. CDR3 length: 15 amino acids.